A single T cell receptor beta chain is shown here with its context. Its target is not known. This sample was included in a study of T cells after yellow fever vaccination. Study as a whole: Preparation of the low-cell-number fractions used SMART-Seq v4 Ultra Low Input.

Study-wide points: Researchers noted that a small share of clonotypes showed up in both CD4 and CD8 compartments. Detected again after the booster were most primary-vaccination clones, at 95% to 98% CD4 and 70% to 90% CD8.

TCRdb passed the 5' RACE reads through MiXCR, listing each CDR3 protein once. The data contain approximately 450,000 distinct CDR3 sequences, around a sixth of them seen just once; the ten biggest clones take up over 15%. The source is a man aged 18 to 29 who received the YFV17D yellow fever vaccine. The material sequenced was PBMCs, taken before the yellow fever booster vaccination.

The DNA of the CDR3 is TGTGCCAGCTCACCGGGGACCTTCCGAATTGAGGAAAAACTGTTTTTT. Amino acid sequence: CASSPGTFRIEEKLFF. The chain is built from TRBV18 and TRBJ1-4, with D tentatively TRBD1 (5 bases). The germline CDR1 and CDR2 sequences are KGHSH and LQKENI. The CDR3 totals 16 residues. Trimming took 3 bases from V and 8 from J, leaving 19 bases between them. The whole variable domain, filled in from reference TRBV18 and TRBJ1-4, reads NAGVMQNPRHLVRRRGQEARLRCSPMKGHSHVYWYRQLPEEGLKFMVYLQKENIIDESGMPKERFSAEFPKEGPSILRIQQVVRGDSAAYFCASSPGTFRIEEKLFFGSGTQLSVL.